These 4 T cell receptor beta chains originate from one sample sequenced in a study of CD4 T cells in relation to SARS-CoV-2 and coronaviruses. Sequencing was performed with immunoSEQ multiplex PCR; in TCRdb, only in-frame clones are kept and a portion is missing. The table has 43,000 or so clones, about 80% seen once. Antigen specificity for these receptors is unknown. Input material: naive CD4+ T cells from PBMCs, cultured in vitro. Subset specified: naive CD4+ T cells isolated by negative enrichment. These receptors originate from an adult with COVID-19.

This sequence joins TRBV4-2 and TRBJ2-1; 12 bases align to TRBD2. Germline values: CDR1 LGHNA, CDR2 YNFKEQ. The length of the CDR3 is 17 residues. V dropped 3 bases and J dropped 7; count of bases not matched to a gene: 10. The CDR3 is CASSQEGLAGGWNEQFF. The CDR3 DNA sequence: TGTGCCAGCAGCCAGGAGGGGCTAGCGGGAGGGTGGAATGAGCAGTTCTTC.

The rearrangement links TRBV2 to TRBJ1-6; 8 nucleotides match TRBD1. The germline V gene has CDR1 SNHLY and CDR2 FYNNEI. The CDR3 length is 14 residues. J gave up 8 bases and V 5 bases, and 5 bases lay outside the gene matches. In DNA, the CDR3 is TGTGCCAGCAGTAGGACAGGGAGGGATTCACCCCTCCACTTT. Amino acids: CASSRTGRDSPLHF.

The J gene is TRBJ2-7, the V gene TRBV5-4, with D unresolved. This CDR3 has 15 residues. Germline V CDR1 and CDR2: SGHNT, YYREEE (reference sequence). Between the trimmed V and J ends, which lost 0 bases and 0 bases, there was a span of 10 bases. CDR3 amino acids: CASSLEAGDSYEQYF. CDR3 nucleotide sequence: TGTGCCAGCAGCTTGGAGGCAGGTGACTCCTACGAGCAGTACTTC.

V gene TRBV19 combines with J gene TRBJ2-7; D is ambiguous. The ends were cut back, 1 base at V and 2 bases at J, with 6 bases in the middle. The CDR3 length is 13 residues. The germline gives CDR1 LNHDA, CDR2 SQIVND (reference sequence). The CDR3 region has the DNA TGTGCCAGTAGTATAGGTATAGCCTACGAGCAGTACTTC. Translation: CASSIGIAYEQYF.